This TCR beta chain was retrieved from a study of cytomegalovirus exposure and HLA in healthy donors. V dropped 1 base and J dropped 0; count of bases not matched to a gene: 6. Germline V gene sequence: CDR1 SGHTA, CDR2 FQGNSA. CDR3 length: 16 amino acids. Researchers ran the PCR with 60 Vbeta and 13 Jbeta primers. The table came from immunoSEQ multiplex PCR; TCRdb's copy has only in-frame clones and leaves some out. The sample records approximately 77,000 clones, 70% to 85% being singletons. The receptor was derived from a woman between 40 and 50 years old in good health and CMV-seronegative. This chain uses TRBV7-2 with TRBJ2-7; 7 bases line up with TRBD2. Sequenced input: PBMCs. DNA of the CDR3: TGTGCCAGCAGCTTAGGGAGTAGCGGGCCCTCCTACGAGCAGTACTTC. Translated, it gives CASSLGSSGPSYEQYF.